Detailed here is one T cell receptor (beta chain). Germline assignment: CDR1 SGHNT and CDR2 YYREEE (reference sequence). V lost 1 base, J lost 4 bases, and 9 bases stayed unmatched. This CDR3 comprises 17 residues. The data belong to a study of T cell changes during pregnancy in multiple sclerosis. The table came from immunoSEQ multiplex PCR; TCRdb's copy has only in-frame clones and leaves some out. The profile covers 45,000 or so clones, with 75% to 95% appearing a single time and around 8.1% taken by the ten largest. This rearrangement joins TRBV5-4 to TRBJ2-5, with 11 bases lining up with TRBD1. This specimen was CD8+ T cells from peripheral blood mononuclear cells, taken after pregnancy. This TCR derives from a female donor with multiple sclerosis, enrolled in a pregnancy study. The CDR3 sequence: CASSLTFGQGARETQYF. The CDR3 DNA reads as TGTGCCAGCAGCTTGACATTCGGACAGGGGGCGAGAGAGACCCAGTACTTC.